A selection of T cell receptor beta chains follows, all from one sample in a study of shared clonotypes between healthy human individuals. Sequencing used immunoSEQ multiplex PCR; TCRdb keeps in-frame clones, though not all of them. This sample has about 2.4 million clones; 80% to 95% occur once, and the top ten carry 0.35% to 0.45%. The sequencing input was naive CD4+ T cells from PBMCs. The receptors derive from a young man in good health. Some clones in this sample may be carry-over from other donors' samples. The CDR3 runs from the conserved cysteine through the conserved F or W. Each record gives: D gene, J gene, clone size, V gene, CDR3 DNA, CDR3 protein. The D gene is left open where the match is weak. Clone sizes are given selectively: once, few, many, or a class where the clone is expanded.

>-|TRBJ1-2|-|TRBV4-1
TGCGCCAGCAGCCAATTGGGGGTCGTTCCGCGGCGCAGACCCTATGGCTACACCTTC
CASSQLGVVPRRRPYGYTF
>TRBD1|TRBJ2-7|-|TRBV10-1
TGCGCCAGCAGTGAGTCGGGTATGGACAGGGTCTACGAGCAGTACTTC
CASSESGMDRVYEQYF
>TRBD1|TRBJ2-7|-|TRBV6-1
TGTGCCAGCAGCAGCCCCGGGACAGGCTACGAGCAGTACTTC
CASSSPGTGYEQYF
>TRBD1|TRBJ2-7|-|TRBV11-1
TGTGCCAGCAGTTACCCAAGGACAGGAGAGGAGGATTACGAGCAGTACTTC
CASSYPRTGEEDYEQYF
>TRBD1|TRBJ2-3|-|TRBV6-6
TGTGCCAGCAGTTTGGGACAGGGGACAGATACGCAGTATTTT
CASSLGQGTDTQYF
>-|TRBJ2-3|few|TRBV5-1
TGCGCCAGCAGCTTGGGGACCTACACAGATACGCAGTATTTT
CASSLGTYTDTQYF
>TRBD2|TRBJ2-5|-|TRBV2
TGTGCCAGCAGTGAATTAGGGACTAGCGAGAAGACCCAGTACTTC
CASSELGTSEKTQYF
>TRBD2|TRBJ2-1|-|TRBV7-3
TGTGCCAGCAGCTTCAGCGGGAGATCCTACAATGAGCAGTTCTTC
CASSFSGRSYNEQFF
>TRBD1|TRBJ2-7|-|TRBV5-6
TGTGCCACCGCAGACAGGGGGCGAGGGAACGAGCAGTACTTC
CATADRGRGNEQYF
>TRBD2|TRBJ2-1|-|TRBV5-6
TGTGCCAGCAGCCTTAGCGGGAGTCTCAATGAGCAGTTCTTC
CASSLSGSLNEQFF
>-|TRBJ2-3|-|TRBV29-1
TGCAGCGTTGAAGACCCCTCCCGGCCTGGGGGGGGCACGCAGTATTTT
CSVEDPSRPGGGTQYF
>-|TRBJ1-1|-|TRBV4-3
TGCGCCAGCAGCCCGTACCTGGGGGGTTTTTTGACTGAAGCTTTCTTT
CASSPYLGGFLTEAFF
>TRBD1|TRBJ1-1|-|TRBV5-4
TGTGCCAGCAGCAAAGACAGGGGTGTTGAAGCTTTCTTT
CASSKDRGVEAFF
>TRBD2|TRBJ2-7|-|TRBV14
TGTGCCAGCAGCCAACCTAGCGGGAATAATTACGAGCAGTACTTC
CASSQPSGNNYEQYF
>-|TRBJ2-3|-|TRBV19
TGTGCCAGTAGTATCTCGGGGTCGGATACGCAGTATTTT
CASSISGSDTQYF
>-|TRBJ1-2|-|TRBV18
TGTGCCAGCTCACCATTTCCGGACAACTATGGCTACACCTTC
CASSPFPDNYGYTF
>-|TRBJ2-3|-|TRBV9
TGTGCCAGCAGCTCGTCAGGGTTTTCAGATACGCAGTATTTT
CASSSSGFSDTQYF
>-|TRBJ2-3|-|TRBV5-4
TGTGCCAGCAGCTTCCGACAGGGCACAGATACGCAGTATTTT
CASSFRQGTDTQYF
>TRBD1|TRBJ2-7|-|TRBV5-1
TGCGCCAGCAGCGACGTTTCGCCGGGACAGGGAGGATACGAGCAGTACTTC
CASSDVSPGQGGYEQYF
>TRBD2|TRBJ2-2|-|TRBV9
TGTGCCAGCAGCCCCCGTATGGGGGACTATCCAACCGGGGAGCTGTTTTTT
CASSPRMGDYPTGELFF
>-|TRBJ1-2|-|TRBV28
TGTGCCAGCAGCACAGCTTACTATGGCTACACCTTC
CASSTAYYGYTF
>-|TRBJ1-1|-|TRBV5-1
TGCGCCAGCAGCGAGGGTTGGGCGAACACTGAAGCTTTCTTT
CASSEGWANTEAFF
>TRBD2|TRBJ2-2|-|TRBV7-9
TGTGCCAGCAGCTTAACTAGCGGGAGGAACACCGGGGAGCTGTTTTTT
CASSLTSGRNTGELFF